The 20 T cell receptor beta chains below come from one sample, sequenced in a study of shared clonotypes between healthy human individuals. Terminally differentiated effector memory CD45RA+ cells were excluded from the naive CD8 cells, which were CD45RO-negative and positively selected for CCR7. Clones were read by immunoSEQ multiplex PCR, and TCRdb kept only the in-frame ones, dropping some. This table has some 2.1 million clones, roughly 94% appearing once. Material for sequencing was naive CD8+ T cells sorted from blood. Receptors were obtained from a man younger than 30 in good health.

This chain links TRBV27 with TRBJ1-2; tentatively, D is TRBD1 (5 bases). CDR1 is MNHEY and CDR2 is SMNVEV in the germline V gene (reference sequence). V lost 6 bases and J 6 bases, leaving 8 bases between the germline ends. CDR3 length equals 11 residues. The DNA of the CDR3 is TGTGCCAGCAGGATAGGGGATGGCTACACCTTC. Translated, it gives CASRIGDGYTF.

The chain links TRBV5-8 to TRBJ2-1; 9 nucleotides agree with TRBD1. The trim removed 0 bases at V and 8 bases at J, leaving 9 bases unmatched. The CDR3 totals 16 residues. CDR1 is SGHTS, CDR2 YDEGEE, per germline. The CDR3 is CASSLEGTGLVDEQFF. As DNA, the CDR3 is TGTGCCAGCAGCTTGGAGGGGACAGGGCTAGTCGATGAGCAGTTCTTC.

This chain uses TRBV4-1 with TRBJ2-7; 10 nucleotides agree with TRBD2. The V gene's germline CDR1 is MGHRA and CDR2 YSYEKL. The CDR3 runs to 17 residues. The ends lost 3 bases at V and 3 bases at J; junction bases unmatched: 11. CDR3 protein: CASSQASSGGALYEQYF. DNA of the CDR3: TGCGCCAGCAGCCAGGCCTCTAGCGGGGGAGCACTCTACGAGCAGTACTTC.

The V gene is TRBV12-5, the J gene TRBJ2-7; D is unresolved. Trimming removed 2 bases from V and 3 bases from J, with 11 bases in between. Germline lookup yields CDR1 LGHNT and CDR2 FRNRAP. This CDR3 contains 14 residues. The CDR3 coding sequence is TGTGCTAGTGGTTTGACCGGCCTTTACTACGAGCAGTACTTC. This translates into CASGLTGLYYEQYF.

The chain has TRBV7-9 and TRBJ2-1; tentative D call: TRBD1 (5 bases). V was pared by 1 base and J by 5 bases, with 9 bases between. Germline V lookup: CDR1 SEHNR, CDR2 FQNEAQ (reference sequence). CDR3 length: 14 amino acids. The CDR3 region is CASSLEGANNEQFF. As DNA, the CDR3 is TGTGCCAGCAGCTTAGAAGGGGCCAACAATGAGCAGTTCTTC.

The rearrangement links TRBV7-2 to TRBJ1-1; D gene uncertain. V lost 5 bases to trimming and J lost 6 bases, with 16 bases between them. CDR3 length: 14 amino acids. Germline V gene sequence: CDR1 SGHTA, CDR2 FQGNSA. CDR3 sequence: CASSPGPRVPEAFF. The CDR3 region has the DNA TGTGCCAGCAGCCCAGGACCGAGGGTCCCTGAAGCTTTCTTT.

V usage is TRBV5-6 and J usage is TRBJ2-7, with 8 bases that match TRBD2. The CDR3 loop spans 14 amino acids. The V and J ends lost 6 bases and 2 bases, in that order; junction bases with no gene match: 7. Per the germline V gene, CDR1 is SGHDT and CDR2 is YYEEEE. The CDR3 loop reads CASTGEAGAYEQYF. CDR3 in DNA: TGTGCCAGCACCGGGGAAGCGGGAGCCTACGAGCAGTACTTC.

The gene calls are TRBV5-6 and TRBJ2-7; TRBD1 might be the D (6 bases). V was shortened by 7 bases and J by 3 bases, with 14 bases between the two germline ends. The CDR3 totals 13 residues. CDR1 is SGHDT and CDR2 is YYEEEE in the germline V gene. CDR3 residues: CASATGAYYEQYF. DNA of the CDR3: TGTGCCAGCGCGACAGGTGCATACTACGAGCAGTACTTC.

The table lists this clone with a count of one. V usage is TRBV7-9 and J usage is TRBJ2-7, with TRBD1 as a possible D gene (6 bases). The V end lost 2 bases, the J end lost 5 bases, and 10 bases lay between the germline ends. The CDR3 spans 13 residues. From germline, CDR1 is SEHNR and CDR2 FQNEAQ (reference sequence). In nucleotides, the CDR3 is TGTGCCAGCAGCTTAAGAGGGGGTGACGAGCAGTACTTC. This sequence encodes CASSLRGGDEQYF.

This chain connects TRBV27 to TRBJ1-1; D remains unclear. Trimming left V 4 bases short and J 3 bases short, with 12 bases between. This CDR3 is 14 amino acids long. In germline, CDR1 is MNHEY, CDR2 SMNVEV (reference sequence). CDR3 region: CASSSGPRYTEAFF. The CDR3, as DNA: TGTGCCAGCAGTTCAGGCCCTAGATACACTGAAGCTTTCTTT.

The V and J genes are TRBV12-5 and TRBJ2-1, with 7 bases fitting TRBD2. Trimming at V came to 6 bases and at J to 8 bases, leaving 4 bases not matched to a gene. Germline V gives CDR1 LGHNT, CDR2 FRNRAP. The CDR3 is made up of 12 amino acids. The CDR3: CASGPTSDEQFF. The CDR3 region has the DNA TGTGCTAGTGGGCCTACTAGCGATGAGCAGTTCTTC.

This clone was detected only once. The V gene is TRBV12-5, the J gene TRBJ2-3; TRBD1 matches at 7 bases. Trimming removed 6 bases from V and 3 bases from J; junction bases left unmatched: 9. From germline, CDR1 is LGHNT and CDR2 FRNRAP. This CDR3 comprises 15 residues. The chain's CDR3 is CASGRTGASTDTQYF. DNA for the CDR3: TGTGCTAGTGGCCGGACAGGCGCCTCTACAGATACGCAGTATTTT.

This clone appeared a single time. This chain joins TRBV5-5 and TRBJ2-7; a possible D gene is TRBD2 (5 bases). Looked up from germline, CDR1 is SGHKS and CDR2 is YYEKEE (reference sequence). Trimming removed 5 bases at V and 2 bases at J, with 8 bases between. This CDR3 has 12 residues. The chain's CDR3 is CASSLATYEQYF. DNA for the CDR3: TGTGCCAGCAGTCTAGCAACCTACGAGCAGTACTTC.

The chain has TRBV6-5 and TRBJ2-7; TRBD1 matches at 9 bases. V lost 0 bases, J lost 13 bases, and 10 bases stayed unmatched. The CDR3 is 14 amino acids. The germline V gene encodes CDR1 MNHEY and CDR2 SVGAGI. The CDR3 DNA is TGTGCCAGCAGTTACTCGACAGGGGGGGATTCCCCCTACTTC. Translating gives CASSYSTGGDSPYF.

V is TRBV4-1 and J is TRBJ2-7; D remains unclear. The V gene's germline CDR1 is MGHRA and CDR2 YSYEKL. The V gene lost 1 base and the J gene lost 7 bases, with 11 bases spanning the gap. The CDR3 is made up of 13 amino acids. CDR3: CASSQVNVREQYF. The CDR3 region has the DNA TGCGCCAGCAGCCAAGTGAATGTACGGGAGCAGTACTTC.

CDR3 loop: CASSSGTTDTQYF. The CDR3 region has the DNA TGTGCCAGCAGTTCCGGGACAACAGATACGCAGTATTTT. This sequence joins TRBV6-5 and TRBJ2-3; TRBD1 is a possible D gene (6 bases). V lost 4 bases and J 3 bases, leaving 8 bases between the germline ends. CDR1 is MNHEY, CDR2 SVGAGI, per germline. This CDR3 comprises 13 residues.

This chain joins TRBV4-3 and TRBJ2-3; 8 nucleotides agree with TRBD2. The V and J ends lost 2 bases and 0 bases, in that order; junction bases with no gene match: 4. Germline CDR1 is LGHNA and CDR2 is YSLEER. CDR3 length equals 16 residues. The CDR3, as DNA: TGCGCCAGCAGCCAACTAGCGGGTCCTAGCACAGATACGCAGTATTTT. This codes for CASSQLAGPSTDTQYF.

The chain links TRBV6-5 to TRBJ2-7; the D gene is possibly TRBD2 (6 bases). The CDR3 consists of 15 residues. V was trimmed by 2 bases and J by 3 bases, leaving 14 bases between them. The germline CDR1 and CDR2 sequences are MNHEY and SVGAGI. The CDR3 DNA follows: TGTGCCAGCAGTTACGGAGGGACGGTCCTCTACGAGCAGTACTTC. This encodes CASSYGGTVLYEQYF.

The rearrangement links TRBV10-1 to TRBJ2-5; no reliable D call. Trimming removed 2 bases at V and 0 bases at J, with 7 bases between. Germline V lookup: CDR1 WNHNN, CDR2 SYGVQD (reference sequence). The CDR3 has 14 residues. The CDR3 bases are TGCGCCAGCAGTGAGGGCAACTACCAAGAGACCCAGTACTTC. Translation gives CASSEGNYQETQYF.

J is TRBJ2-5 and V is TRBV9; TRBD2 matches 8 bases. With V trimmed by 4 bases and J by 2 bases, 10 bases remained unmatched. Looked up from germline, CDR1 is SGDLS and CDR2 is YYNGEE. There are 16 residues in the CDR3. CDR3 in amino acids: CASSPWASGFQETQYF. CDR3 DNA sequence: TGTGCCAGCAGCCCCTGGGCTAGCGGGTTTCAAGAGACCCAGTACTTC.